The next 30 T cell receptor beta chains were all read from a single sample in a study of T cell changes during pregnancy in multiple sclerosis. Sequencing was performed with immunoSEQ multiplex PCR; in TCRdb, only in-frame clones are kept and a portion is missing. Of approximately 46,000 clones in the sample, nearly 90% are singletons; the top ten hold 0.95% to 1.5%. The input for sequencing was CD4+ T cells from peripheral blood mononuclear cells, taken after pregnancy. These receptors were taken from a female donor with multiple sclerosis, enrolled in a pregnancy study.

The CDR3 bases are TGTGCCAGCAGCTTAGCGCAGGGGGACTATGGCTACACCTTC. Its translation is CASSLAQGDYGYTF. The chain employs TRBV7-2 and TRBJ1-2; 7 positions match TRBD1. The CDR3 loop spans 14 amino acids. Germline V lookup: CDR1 SGHTA, CDR2 FQGNSA. Trimming at V came to 0 bases and at J to 3 bases, leaving 1 base not matched to a gene.

The chain combines TRBV29-1 with TRBJ1-2, with D perhaps TRBD1 (5 bases). V shed 5 bases and J shed 7 bases, with 14 bases lying between them. This CDR3 is 12 amino acids long. The germline CDR1 and CDR2 sequences are SQVTM and ANQGSEA. The CDR3 reads CSVQAGGLGYTF. The CDR3 nucleotides read TGCAGCGTTCAGGCGGGGGGACTTGGCTACACCTTC.

CDR3: CASSLRPRASTDTQYF. Here the CDR3 DNA reads TGCGCCAGCAGCTTGCGACCGCGGGCTAGTACAGATACGCAGTATTTT. The gene calls are TRBV5-1 and TRBJ2-3; TRBD2 is a possible D gene (5 bases). The CDR3 is 16 amino acids. The V gene's germline CDR1 is SGHRS and CDR2 YFSETQ. V lost 1 base and J lost 3, with 15 bases in between.

There are a few counts of this clone. The CDR3: CATNLGGPEAFF. The CDR3, as DNA: TGTGCCACCAACCTCGGAGGTCCTGAAGCTTTCTTT. The chain combines TRBV10-3 with TRBJ1-1; D not certain. Germline lookup yields CDR1 ENHRY and CDR2 SYGVKD. The CDR3 runs 12 residues. The V end was cut by 10 bases, the J end by 6 bases, with 15 bases between.

The chain combines TRBV5-6 with TRBJ1-3; D is possibly TRBD1 (5 bases). V lost 1 base to trimming and J lost 1 base, with 9 bases between them. Germline assignment: CDR1 SGHDT and CDR2 YYEEEE. The CDR3 extends over 15 amino acids. CDR3 amino acids: CASSLTGGSGNTIYF. The CDR3 region has the DNA TGTGCCAGCAGCTTGACCGGGGGATCTGGAAACACCATATATTTT. The full variable domain, completed using reference TRBV5-6 and TRBJ1-3, is DAGVTQSPTHLIKTRGQQVTLRCSPKSGHDTVSWYQQALGQGPQFIFQYYEEEERQRGNFPDRFSGHQFPNYSSELNVNALLLGDSALYLCASSLTGGSGNTIYFGEGSWLTVV.

The gene calls are TRBV6-4 and TRBJ2-5; 11 bases line up with TRBD2. With V trimmed by 4 bases and J by 2 bases, 0 bases remained unmatched. Germline CDR1 and CDR2: MRHNA and SNTAGT. There are 14 residues in the CDR3. Here the CDR3 DNA reads TGTGCCAGCAGTGGGACTAGCGGGCAAGAGACCCAGTACTTC. It yields the protein CASSGTSGQETQYF.

This chain uses TRBV2 with TRBJ2-3; 8 nucleotides agree with TRBD2. The CDR3 sequence is 15 residues long. The germline CDR1 and CDR2 sequences are SNHLY and FYNNEI. V was pared by 6 bases and J by 1 base, with 6 bases of the junction left unmatched. CDR3 coding DNA: TGTGCCAGCAGCGCTCATAGCGGGGGCACAGATACGCAGTATTTT. Translating it yields CASSAHSGGTDTQYF.

The CDR3 nucleotides are TGTGCCAGCAGCTTGGCCCAGGGGGCTAGGGAGACCCAGTACTTC. This gives the protein CASSLAQGARETQYF. V is TRBV5-6 and J is TRBJ2-5; TRBD1 matches at 8 bases. CDR1 SGHDT and CDR2 YYEEEE come from the germline V gene. The ends lost 0 bases at V and 5 bases at J; junction bases unmatched: 6. The CDR3 consists of 15 residues.

Only a few counts were recorded for this clone. The chain combines TRBV5-1 with TRBJ2-1, with 8 bases fitting TRBD2. The ends lost 4 bases at V and 3 bases at J; junction bases unmatched: 12. Per germline, CDR1 SGHRS and CDR2 YFSETQ. The CDR3 runs 17 residues. The CDR3 bases are TGCGCCAGCAGCCAGACTCCTAGCGGGTTGCGCTACAATGAGCAGTTCTTC. This codes for CASSQTPSGLRYNEQFF.

V usage is TRBV10-3 and J usage is TRBJ1-4; 11 bases fit TRBD1. The germline CDR1 and CDR2 sequences are ENHRY and SYGVKD. J gave up 7 bases and V 0 bases, and 1 base lay outside the gene matches. The CDR3 runs 15 residues. The CDR3: CAISESGQGVEKLFF. As DNA, the CDR3 is TGTGCCATCAGTGAGTCGGGACAGGGGGTTGAAAAACTGTTTTTT.

This clone was observed a single time. This chain uses TRBV21-1 with TRBJ1-5. TRBV21-1 is described as a pseudogene. The CDR3 is made up of 14 amino acids. CDR3 sequence reads: CASLREGVNQPQHF. For the CDR3, the DNA is TGTGCCAGTCTGCGGGAGGGGGTCAATCAGCCCCAGCATTTT.

The V and J genes are TRBV10-1 and TRBJ1-5; 7 positions match TRBD1. The CDR3 is 13 residues long. CDR1 and CDR2 (germline): WNHNN, SYGVQD (reference sequence). The trim removed 6 bases at V and 7 bases at J, leaving 6 bases unmatched. CDR3 sequence reads: CASSPGGEQPQHF. CDR3 DNA sequence: TGCGCCAGCAGCCCAGGGGGAGAGCAGCCCCAGCATTTT.

This clone was seen only once. The chain has TRBV5-1 and TRBJ2-5; possible D gene TRBD2, 5 bases. Germline V gene data show CDR1 as SGHRS and CDR2 as YFSETQ. V lost 5 bases and J lost 0, with 11 bases in between. The CDR3 is 14 amino acids. This CDR3 is CASRPTGNQETQYF. The CDR3 bases are TGCGCCAGCAGACCTACCGGGAACCAAGAGACCCAGTACTTC.

This chain connects TRBV5-5 to TRBJ1-2; TRBD1 agrees at 9 bases. Per germline, CDR1 SGHKS and CDR2 YYEKEE (reference sequence). CDR3 length equals 13 residues. Trimming at V came to 3 bases and at J to 8 bases, leaving 5 bases not matched to a gene. This CDR3 is CASSSTGGNGYTF. The CDR3 region has the DNA TGTGCCAGCAGCTCGACAGGGGGAAACGGCTACACCTTC.

This clone was picked up a small number of times. The chain carries TRBV9 and TRBJ1-1, with TRBD1 identical over 9 bases. The junction had 4 bases not matched to a gene; V was cut back by 4 bases and J by 3 bases. Per germline, CDR1 SGDLS and CDR2 YYNGEE. CDR3 length: 14 residues. The CDR3, as DNA: TGTGCCAGCAGCCCGGACAGGGGAGACACTGAAGCTTTCTTT. Translating it yields CASSPDRGDTEAFF.

The chain links TRBV6-1 to TRBJ2-3; TRBD2 matches at 11 bases. The CDR3 length is 18 residues. Per the germline V gene, CDR1 is MNHNS and CDR2 is SASEGT. V gave up 2 bases and J gave up 4 bases; unmatched junction bases: 11. DNA for the CDR3: TGTGCCAGCAGTGAACTCCAACTAGCGGGAGTCCGACCAGATACGCAGTATTTT. Residues: CASSELQLAGVRPDTQYF.

The CDR3 loop is CASSFRGMKEKLFF. The DNA for the CDR3 is TGTGCCAGCAGCTTCCGGGGGATGAAGGAAAAACTGTTTTTT. The V call is TRBV5-6, the J call TRBJ1-4; the D gene is possibly TRBD1 (5 bases). Per germline, CDR1 SGHDT and CDR2 YYEEEE. This CDR3 region has 14 residues. V lost 2 bases and J lost 8, with 13 bases in between.

The CDR3 is CASSRLAGDQETQYF. DNA for the CDR3: TGTGCCAGCAGCCGGCTAGCGGGAGACCAAGAGACCCAGTACTTC. The chain links TRBV6-1 to TRBJ2-5, with 10 bases fitting TRBD2. The germline CDR1 and CDR2 sequences are MNHNS and SASEGT. V lost 6 bases, J lost 0 bases, and 4 bases stayed unmatched. The CDR3 has 15 amino acids.

The chain couples TRBV5-1 to TRBJ1-1; D ambiguous. Germline V gene lookup returns CDR1 SGHRS and CDR2 YFSETQ. V dropped 10 bases and J dropped 2 bases, with 21 bases sitting between them. The CDR3 extends over 15 amino acids. The CDR3 here is CASSFGIKLNTEAFF. The CDR3 DNA reads as TGCGCCTCCAGCTTCGGTATAAAACTAAACACTGAAGCTTTCTTT.

The rearrangement links TRBV23-1 to TRBJ2-2; 8 bases align to TRBD2. TRBV23-1 is filed as an ORF, its function uncertain. With V trimmed by 11 bases and J by 3 bases, 26 bases remained unmatched. CDR3 size: 20 residues. The CDR3 sequence is CARPDAEKGRREDHTGELFF. The CDR3 nucleotides read TGCGCCCGCCCCGACGCGGAAAAGGGTCGGCGGGAGGACCACACCGGGGAGCTGTTTTTT.

The chain links TRBV6-1 to TRBJ2-5; 12 nucleotides agree with TRBD1. CDR3 length equals 15 residues. The ends lost 5 bases at V and 5 bases at J; junction bases unmatched: 6. Germline V CDR1 and CDR2: MNHNS, SASEGT. As DNA, the CDR3 is TGTGCCAGCAGTTGGGACAGGGGGCCGGGGGAGACCCAGTACTTC. Its translation is CASSWDRGPGETQYF.

This clone was counted between two and nine times. Additional DNA sequences in this sample encode the identical CDR3. The rearrangement uses TRBV10-3 and TRBJ1-1; D is possibly TRBD1 (6 bases). Per germline, CDR1 ENHRY and CDR2 SYGVKD. The CDR3 spans 14 residues. The V gene lost 6 bases and the J gene lost 4 bases, with 15 bases spanning the gap. The CDR3 bases are TGTGCCATCAGAGCGCAGGGAGGGGGCACTGAAGCTTTCTTT. It yields the protein CAIRAQGGGTEAFF.

The chain recombines TRBV18 with TRBJ1-1; unclear D gene. Germline assignment: CDR1 KGHSH and CDR2 LQKENI. The CDR3 contains 14 residues. With 8 bases removed from V and 1 base from J, the gap between germline ends came to 14 bases. The CDR3 here is CASPGSGSNTEAFF. The CDR3 nucleotides are TGTGCCAGCCCCGGTTCGGGTTCGAACACTGAAGCTTTCTTT.

The chain recombines TRBV7-3 with TRBJ1-1, with D uncertain. CDR1 and CDR2 (germline): SGHTA, FQGTGA. The V and J ends lost 7 bases and 3 bases respectively, with 24 bases between them. The CDR3 consists of 17 residues. The CDR3: CASTRDGGSWSYTEAFF. In DNA form, the CDR3 reads TGTGCCAGCACAAGAGACGGAGGCAGTTGGAGTTACACTGAAGCTTTCTTT.

V is TRBV6-5 and J is TRBJ1-2, with 8 bases identical to TRBD1. Germline CDR1 and CDR2: MNHEY and SVGAGI. The CDR3 is made up of 15 amino acids. J gave up 4 bases and V 5 bases, and 9 bases lay outside the gene matches. CDR3 in DNA: TGTGCCAGCAGTACCCAGGGGGCCGTAAGCTATGGCTACACCTTC. Protein: CASSTQGAVSYGYTF.

The chain carries TRBV4-1 and TRBJ1-4, with no clear D. V lost 3 bases and J 1 base, leaving 9 bases between the germline ends. The CDR3 consists of 15 residues. Germline V gene sequence: CDR1 MGHRA, CDR2 YSYEKL. CDR3 in amino acids: CASSQWLITNEKLFF. For the CDR3, the DNA is TGCGCCAGCAGCCAGTGGCTGATAACTAATGAAAAACTGTTTTTT.

This rearrangement joins TRBV14 to TRBJ1-4; perhaps TRBD1 as D (6 bases). CDR1 is SGHDN, CDR2 FVKESK, per germline. V was cut by 0 bases and J by 8 bases, with 31 bases left in between. The CDR3 covers 21 residues. CDR3 in DNA: TGTGCCAGCAGCCAAGATGGGGGCCTCCCACGACGTTTTGCACGAAAGGAAAAACTGTTTTTT. Its translation: CASSQDGGLPRRFARKEKLFF.

The chain is built from TRBV19 and TRBJ1-2; D remains ambiguous. The germline CDR1 and CDR2 sequences are LNHDA and SQIVND (reference sequence). The CDR3 is made up of 14 amino acids. Trimming stripped 6 bases from V and 2 bases from J, with 13 bases between. DNA for the CDR3: TGTGCCAGTAGCAAAACGGGCGGGAACTATGGCTACACCTTC. Translation: CASSKTGGNYGYTF.

This chain links TRBV18 with TRBJ2-6; 7 bases align to TRBD2. The V gene end was trimmed by 3 bases and the J gene end by 1 base; junction bases not matched to a gene: 9. The CDR3 totals 18 residues. Germline V CDR1 and CDR2: KGHSH, LQKENI. DNA for the CDR3: TGTGCCAGCTCACCCGCGGGGGAGGGAAGGTCTGGGGCCAACGTCCTGACTTTC. Translating gives CASSPAGEGRSGANVLTF.

The rearrangement joins TRBV4-1 to TRBJ2-1; 13 bases are shared with TRBD2. Per germline, CDR1 MGHRA and CDR2 YSYEKL. Losses at the gene ends were 4 bases for V and 4 bases for J; bases not matched to a gene: 4. The length of the CDR3 is 16 residues. CDR3 sequence reads: CASSRGLAGEYNEQFF. CDR3 nucleotides: TGCGCCAGCAGCCGCGGACTAGCGGGAGAATACAATGAGCAGTTCTTC.